This T cell receptor beta chain was documented in a study of identical twins' blood T cells. The V end was cut by 6 bases, the J end by 5 bases, with 11 bases between. CDR3 length equals 12 residues. This clonotype has more than one count but fewer than ten. Reared together, all three twin pairs probably met the same infectious agents and vaccines. In TCRdb, the 5' RACE reads were re-called with MiXCR into one record per CDR3 protein. The table shows 350,000 to 450,000 distinct CDR3 sequences, with roughly 30% occurring only once. Sequenced: PBMCs. The V and J genes are TRBV12-3 or TRBV12-4 and TRBJ2-7, with a weak D call TRBD2 (6 bases). This TCR derives from a woman between 18 and 50 years old in good health. In DNA, the CDR3 is TGTGCCAGCAGCCTCGGGGGACACGAGCAGTACTTC. Protein sequence: CASSLGGHEQYF.